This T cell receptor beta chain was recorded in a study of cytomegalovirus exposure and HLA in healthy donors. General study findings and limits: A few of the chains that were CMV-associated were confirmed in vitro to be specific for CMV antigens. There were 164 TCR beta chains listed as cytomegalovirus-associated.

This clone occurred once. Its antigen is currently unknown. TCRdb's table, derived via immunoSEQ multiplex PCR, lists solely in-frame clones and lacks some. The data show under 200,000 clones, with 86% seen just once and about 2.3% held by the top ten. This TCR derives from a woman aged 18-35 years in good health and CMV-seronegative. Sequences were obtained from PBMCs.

In DNA form, the CDR3 reads TGTGCCAGTAGGCTGGACAGGTGGGATGAAAAACTGTTTTTT. Protein product: CASRLDRWDEKLFF. The chain couples TRBV19 to TRBJ1-4, with 7 bases matching TRBD1. The length of the CDR3 is 14 residues. V gave up 6 bases and J gave up 6 bases; unmatched junction bases: 7. Germline lookup yields CDR1 LNHDA and CDR2 SQIVND (reference sequence).